This note documents a single T cell receptor beta chain sequence. Its antigen is not identified. The data were obtained in a study of STAT3 mutations in large granular lymphocyte leukemia. Study-level findings and limits: In several patients, dominant TCR clone burden exceeded STAT3 mutant burden. After therapy, about 35% of the 18 patients switched clonotypes, all new clones STAT3 wild type. Every T-LGLL patient had at least one immunodominant TCRbeta clonotype.

The protocol was immunoSEQ multiplex PCR, while the TCRdb copy is restricted to in-frame clones and leaves out a portion. The table records roughly 4,000 clones, 66% of them present only once. Trimming cost V 2 bases and J 3 bases, with 8 bases left between them. The CDR3 loop spans 13 amino acids. The germline CDR1 and CDR2 sequences are SEHNR and FQNEAQ (reference sequence). This receptor was obtained from a man aged 60-69 years with T-cell large granular lymphocyte leukemia. Some clones in this sample may be carry-over from other donors' samples. The sample taken for sequencing was peripheral blood mononuclear cells. This chain connects TRBV7-9 to TRBJ2-7, with D tentatively TRBD2 (5 bases). As DNA, the CDR3 is TGTGCCAGCAGCTTAAGCGGAGACTACGAGCAGTACGTC. It codes for CASSLSGDYEQYV.